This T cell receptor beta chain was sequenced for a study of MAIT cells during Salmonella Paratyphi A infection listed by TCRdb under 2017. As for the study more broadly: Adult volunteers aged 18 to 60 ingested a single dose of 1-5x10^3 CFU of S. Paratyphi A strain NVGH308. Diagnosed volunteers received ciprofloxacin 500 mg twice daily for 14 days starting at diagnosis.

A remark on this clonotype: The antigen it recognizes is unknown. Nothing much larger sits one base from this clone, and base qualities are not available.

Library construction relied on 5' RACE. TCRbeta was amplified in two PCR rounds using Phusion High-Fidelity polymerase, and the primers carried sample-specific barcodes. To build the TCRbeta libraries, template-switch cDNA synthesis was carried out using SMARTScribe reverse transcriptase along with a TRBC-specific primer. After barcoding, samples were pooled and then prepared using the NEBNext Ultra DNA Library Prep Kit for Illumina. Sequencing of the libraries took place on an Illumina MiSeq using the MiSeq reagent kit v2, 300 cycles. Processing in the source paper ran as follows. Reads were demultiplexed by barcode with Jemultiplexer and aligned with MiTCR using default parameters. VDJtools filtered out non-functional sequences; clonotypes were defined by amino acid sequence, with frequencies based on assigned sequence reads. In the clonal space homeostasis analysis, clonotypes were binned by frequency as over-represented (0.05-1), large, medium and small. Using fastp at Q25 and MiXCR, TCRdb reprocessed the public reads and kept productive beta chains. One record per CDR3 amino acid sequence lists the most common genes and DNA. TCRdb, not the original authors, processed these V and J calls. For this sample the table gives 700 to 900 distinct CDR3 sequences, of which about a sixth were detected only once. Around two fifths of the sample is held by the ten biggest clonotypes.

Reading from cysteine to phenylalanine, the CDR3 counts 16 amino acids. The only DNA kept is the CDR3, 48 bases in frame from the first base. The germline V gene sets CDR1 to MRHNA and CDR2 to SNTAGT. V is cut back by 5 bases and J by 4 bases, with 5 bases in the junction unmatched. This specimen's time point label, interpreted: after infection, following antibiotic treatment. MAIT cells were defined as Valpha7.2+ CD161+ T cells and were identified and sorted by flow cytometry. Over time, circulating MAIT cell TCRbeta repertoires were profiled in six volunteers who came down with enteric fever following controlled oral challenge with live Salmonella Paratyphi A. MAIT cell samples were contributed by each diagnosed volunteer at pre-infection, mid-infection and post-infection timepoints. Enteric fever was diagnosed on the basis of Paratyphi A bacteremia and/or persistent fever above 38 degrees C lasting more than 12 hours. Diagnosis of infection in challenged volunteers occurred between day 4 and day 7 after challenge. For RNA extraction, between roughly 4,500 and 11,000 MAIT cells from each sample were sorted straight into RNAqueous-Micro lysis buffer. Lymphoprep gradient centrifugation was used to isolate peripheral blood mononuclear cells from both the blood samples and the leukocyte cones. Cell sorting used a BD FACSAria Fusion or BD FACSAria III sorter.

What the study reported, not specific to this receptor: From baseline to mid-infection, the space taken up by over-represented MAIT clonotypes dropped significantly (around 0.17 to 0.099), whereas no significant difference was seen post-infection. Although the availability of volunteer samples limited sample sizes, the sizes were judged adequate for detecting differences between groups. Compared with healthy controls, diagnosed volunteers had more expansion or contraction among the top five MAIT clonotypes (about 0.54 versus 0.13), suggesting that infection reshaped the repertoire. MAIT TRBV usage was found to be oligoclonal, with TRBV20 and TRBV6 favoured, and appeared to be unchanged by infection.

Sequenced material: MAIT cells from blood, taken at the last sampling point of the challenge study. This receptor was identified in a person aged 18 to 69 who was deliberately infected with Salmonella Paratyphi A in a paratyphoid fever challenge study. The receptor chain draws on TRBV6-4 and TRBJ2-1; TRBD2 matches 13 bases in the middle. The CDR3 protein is CASSTSGGAGYNEQFF. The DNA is TGTGCCAGCAGTACTAGCGGGGGGGCAGGATACAATGAGCAGTTCTTC.